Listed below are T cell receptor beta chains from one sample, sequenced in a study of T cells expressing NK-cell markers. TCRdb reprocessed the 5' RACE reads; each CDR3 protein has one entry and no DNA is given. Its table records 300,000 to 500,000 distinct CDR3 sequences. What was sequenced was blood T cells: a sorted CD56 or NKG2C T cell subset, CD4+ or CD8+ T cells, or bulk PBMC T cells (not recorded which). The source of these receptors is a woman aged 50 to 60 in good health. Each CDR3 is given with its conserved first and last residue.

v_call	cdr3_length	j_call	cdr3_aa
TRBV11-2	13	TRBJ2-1	CASSLVPGGSQFF
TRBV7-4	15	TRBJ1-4	CASSLGRRDHEKLFF
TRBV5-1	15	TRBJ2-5	CASSPGLAGEETQYF
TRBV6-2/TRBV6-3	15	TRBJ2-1	CASCERDLSYNEQFF
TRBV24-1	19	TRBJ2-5	CATSDFSPAGRAPQETQYF
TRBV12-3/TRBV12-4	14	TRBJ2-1	CASSLGRVVNEQFF
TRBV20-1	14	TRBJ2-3	CSAETSGRADTQYF
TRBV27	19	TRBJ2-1	CASSLSVLAGGLSYNEQFF
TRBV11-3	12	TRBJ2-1	CASSTPGLGKFF
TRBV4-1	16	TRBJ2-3	CASSQEDRSRGDTQYF
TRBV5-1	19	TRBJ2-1	CASSSNPRGVAGSYNEQFF
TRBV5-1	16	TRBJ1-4	CASSLDVGQGNEKLFF
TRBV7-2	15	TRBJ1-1	CASSLGSGLNTEAFF
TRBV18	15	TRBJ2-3	CASSPGDPGTDTQYF
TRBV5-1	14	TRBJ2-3	CASRRASGGDTQYF
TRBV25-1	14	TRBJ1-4	CASRVDGLGEKLFF
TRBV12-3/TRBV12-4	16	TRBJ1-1	CASSTYMGTRNTEAFF
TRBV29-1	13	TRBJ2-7	CSVVAGPTYEQYF
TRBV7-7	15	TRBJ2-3	CASSSTGGEADTQYF
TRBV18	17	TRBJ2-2	CASSSLGQGPNTGELFF
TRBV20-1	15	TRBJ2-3	CSARDIAGVGDTQYF
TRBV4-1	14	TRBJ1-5	CASSTKYSNQPQHF
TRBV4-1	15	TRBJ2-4	CASSQLGQNKNIQYF
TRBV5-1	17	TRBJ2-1	CASSSGWPGTRSSEQFF
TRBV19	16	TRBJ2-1	CASSVLTGGEVGEQFF
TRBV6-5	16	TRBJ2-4	CASSPADRVAKNIQYF
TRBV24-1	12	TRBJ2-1	CATSDFSSRQFF
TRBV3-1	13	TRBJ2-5	CASSQEGPQTQYF
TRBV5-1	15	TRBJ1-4	CASSLGDTTNEKLFF
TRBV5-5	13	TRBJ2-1	CASSGATRNEQFF
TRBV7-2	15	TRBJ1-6	CASTLRISYNSPLHF
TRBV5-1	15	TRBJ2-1	CASSPIGRGGNEQFF
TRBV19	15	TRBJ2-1	CASTRGTGGFNEQFF
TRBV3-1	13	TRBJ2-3	CASSHRGLNTQYF
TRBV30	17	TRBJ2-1	CAWRGGRESGSYNEQFF
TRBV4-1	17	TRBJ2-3	CASSQVTSKEIVDTQYF
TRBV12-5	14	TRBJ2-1	CASGRPVVYNEQFF
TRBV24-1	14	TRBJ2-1	CATSGDGGYNEQFF
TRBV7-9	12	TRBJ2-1	CASSPPGALQFF
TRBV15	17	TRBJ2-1	CATSRGDFVTAESEQFF
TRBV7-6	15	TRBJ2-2	CASSLVGENTGELFF
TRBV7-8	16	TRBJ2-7	CASSSPRRDRNYEQYF
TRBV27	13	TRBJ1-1	CASSLSVNTEAFF